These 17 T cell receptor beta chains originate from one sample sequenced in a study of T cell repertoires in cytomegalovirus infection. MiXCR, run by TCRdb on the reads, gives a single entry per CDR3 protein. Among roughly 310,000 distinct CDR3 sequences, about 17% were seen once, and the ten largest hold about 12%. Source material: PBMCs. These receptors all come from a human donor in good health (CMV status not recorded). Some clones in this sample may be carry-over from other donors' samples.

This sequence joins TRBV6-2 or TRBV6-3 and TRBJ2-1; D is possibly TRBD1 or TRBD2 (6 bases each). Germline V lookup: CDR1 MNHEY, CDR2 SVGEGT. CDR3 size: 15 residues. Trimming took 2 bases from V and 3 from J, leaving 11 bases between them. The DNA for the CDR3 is TGTGCCAGCAGTTACACCGGGGGCGACTACAATGAGCAGTTCTTC. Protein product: CASSYTGGDYNEQFF.

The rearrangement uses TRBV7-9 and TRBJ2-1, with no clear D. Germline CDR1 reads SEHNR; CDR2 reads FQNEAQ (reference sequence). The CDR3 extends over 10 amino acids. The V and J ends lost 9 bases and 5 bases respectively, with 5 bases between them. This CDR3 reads CASGDNEQFF. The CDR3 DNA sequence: TGTGCCAGTGGAGACAATGAGCAGTTCTTC.

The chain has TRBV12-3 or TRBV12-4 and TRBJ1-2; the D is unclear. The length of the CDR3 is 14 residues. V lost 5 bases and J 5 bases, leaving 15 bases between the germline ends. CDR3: CASSEKVGVYGYTF. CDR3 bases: TGTGCCAGCAGTGAGAAGGTTGGGGTATATGGCTACACCTTC.

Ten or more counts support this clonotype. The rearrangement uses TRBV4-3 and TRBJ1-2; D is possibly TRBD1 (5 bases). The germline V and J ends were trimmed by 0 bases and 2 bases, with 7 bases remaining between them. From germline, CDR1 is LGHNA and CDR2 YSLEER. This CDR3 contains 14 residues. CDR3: CASSQETENYGYTF. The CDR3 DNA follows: TGCGCCAGCAGCCAAGAGACAGAAAACTATGGCTACACCTTC.

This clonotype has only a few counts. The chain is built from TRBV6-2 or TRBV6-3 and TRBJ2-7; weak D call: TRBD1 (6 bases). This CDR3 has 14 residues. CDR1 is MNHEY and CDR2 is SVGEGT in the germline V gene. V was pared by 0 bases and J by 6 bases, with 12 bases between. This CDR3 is CASSYSGGMSEQYF. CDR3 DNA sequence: TGTGCCAGCAGTTACTCAGGGGGAATGAGCGAGCAGTACTTC.

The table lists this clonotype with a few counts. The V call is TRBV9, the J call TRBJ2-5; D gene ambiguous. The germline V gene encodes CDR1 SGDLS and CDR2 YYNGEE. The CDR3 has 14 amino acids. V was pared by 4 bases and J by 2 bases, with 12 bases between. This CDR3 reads CASSFSQQQETQYF. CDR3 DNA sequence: TGTGCCAGCAGCTTTTCTCAGCAGCAAGAGACCCAGTACTTC.

The CDR3 sequence: CASSLRTGLNTEAFF. In nucleotides, the CDR3 is TGCGCCAGCAGCTTACGGACAGGGTTGAACACTGAAGCTTTCTTT. The rearrangement joins TRBV5-1 to TRBJ1-1; 8 nucleotides line up with TRBD1. In germline, CDR1 is SGHRS, CDR2 YFSETQ. The CDR3 consists of 15 residues. The V gene end was trimmed by 2 bases and the J gene end by 0 bases; junction bases not matched to a gene: 3. The full variable domain, in which reference TRBV5-1 and TRBJ1-1 provide the parts outside the CDR3, is KAGVTQTPRYLIKTRGQQVTLSCSPISGHRSVSWYQQTPGQGLQFLFEYFSETQRNKGNFPGRFSGRQFSNSRSEMNVSTLELGDSALYLCASSLRTGLNTEAFFGQGTRLTVV.

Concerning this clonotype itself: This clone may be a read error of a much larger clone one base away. The CDR3 protein is CAGSARDRDGYTF. The CDR3, as DNA: TGTGCCGGCAGCGCTCGGGACAGGGATGGCTACACCTTC. The gene calls are TRBV7-9 and TRBJ1-2; 9 bases fit TRBD1. The CDR3 totals 13 residues. Looked up from germline, CDR1 is SEHNR and CDR2 is FQNEAQ (reference sequence). The whole variable domain, remainder taken from reference TRBV7-9 and TRBJ1-2, is DTGVSQNPRHKITKRGQNVTFRCDPISEHNRLYWYRQTLGQGPEFLTYFQNEAQLEKSRLLSDRFSAERPKGSFSTLEIQRTEQGDSAMYLCAGSARDRDGYTFGSGTRLTVV.

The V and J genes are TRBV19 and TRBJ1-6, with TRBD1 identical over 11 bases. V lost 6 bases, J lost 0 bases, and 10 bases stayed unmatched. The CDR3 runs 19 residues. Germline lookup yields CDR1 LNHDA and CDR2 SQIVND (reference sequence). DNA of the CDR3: TGTGCCAGTAGAACCGGTTGGGACAGGGGGAGCTCCTATAATTCACCCCTCCACTTT. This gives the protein CASRTGWDRGSSYNSPLHF.

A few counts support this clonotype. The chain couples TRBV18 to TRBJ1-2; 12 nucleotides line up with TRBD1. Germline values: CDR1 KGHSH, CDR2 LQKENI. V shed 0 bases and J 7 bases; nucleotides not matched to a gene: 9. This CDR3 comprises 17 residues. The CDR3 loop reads CASSPPGTGGTRGGYTF. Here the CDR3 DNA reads TGTGCCAGCTCACCACCTGGGACAGGGGGCACCAGAGGTGGCTACACCTTC.

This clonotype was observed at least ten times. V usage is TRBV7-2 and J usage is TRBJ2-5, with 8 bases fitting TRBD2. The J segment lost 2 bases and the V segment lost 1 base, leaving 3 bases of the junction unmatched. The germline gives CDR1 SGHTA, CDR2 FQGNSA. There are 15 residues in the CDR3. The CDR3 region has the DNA TGTGCCAGCAGCTTAGAAGCTAGCGGGCAAGAGACCCAGTACTTC. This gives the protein CASSLEASGQETQYF.

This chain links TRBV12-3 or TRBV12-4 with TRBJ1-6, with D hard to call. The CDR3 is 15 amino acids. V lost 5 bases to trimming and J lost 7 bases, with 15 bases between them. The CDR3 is CASSHPGSGNSPLHF. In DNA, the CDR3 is TGTGCCAGCAGTCACCCGGGGTCCGGGAATTCACCCCTCCACTTT.

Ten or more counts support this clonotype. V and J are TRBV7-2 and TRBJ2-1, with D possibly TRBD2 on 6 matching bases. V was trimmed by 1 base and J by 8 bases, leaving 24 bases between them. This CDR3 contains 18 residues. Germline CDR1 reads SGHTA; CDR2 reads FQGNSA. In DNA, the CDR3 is TGTGCCAGCAGCTTAGTTAGTGATCTAGCGCCGAATAGGTATGAGCAGTTCTTC. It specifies CASSLVSDLAPNRYEQFF.

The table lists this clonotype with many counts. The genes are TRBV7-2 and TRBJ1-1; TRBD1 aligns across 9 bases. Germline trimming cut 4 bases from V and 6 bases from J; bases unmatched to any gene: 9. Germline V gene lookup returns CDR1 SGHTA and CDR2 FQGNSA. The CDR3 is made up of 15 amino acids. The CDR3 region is CASSSHGQGLAEAFF. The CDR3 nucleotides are TGTGCCAGCAGCTCTCACGGACAGGGGTTGGCTGAAGCTTTCTTT. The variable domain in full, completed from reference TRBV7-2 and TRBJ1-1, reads GAGVSQSPSNKVTEKGKDVELRCDPISGHTALYWYRQSLGQGLEFLIYFQGNSAPDKSGLPSDRFSAERTGGSVSTLTIQRTQQEDSAVYLCASSSHGQGLAEAFFGQGTRLTVV.

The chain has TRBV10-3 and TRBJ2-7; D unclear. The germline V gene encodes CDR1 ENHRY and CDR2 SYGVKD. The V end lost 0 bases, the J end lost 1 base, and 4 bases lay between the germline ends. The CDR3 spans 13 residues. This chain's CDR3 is CAISESTSYEQYF. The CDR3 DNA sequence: TGTGCCATCAGTGAGTCAACATCCTACGAGCAGTACTTC.

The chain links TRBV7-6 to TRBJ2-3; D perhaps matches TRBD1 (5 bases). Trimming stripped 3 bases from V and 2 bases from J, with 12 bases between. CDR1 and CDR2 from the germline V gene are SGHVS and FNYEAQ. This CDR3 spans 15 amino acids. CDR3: CASSFAGPVTDTQYF. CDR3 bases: TGTGCCAGCAGCTTCGCAGGGCCCGTCACAGATACGCAGTATTTT.

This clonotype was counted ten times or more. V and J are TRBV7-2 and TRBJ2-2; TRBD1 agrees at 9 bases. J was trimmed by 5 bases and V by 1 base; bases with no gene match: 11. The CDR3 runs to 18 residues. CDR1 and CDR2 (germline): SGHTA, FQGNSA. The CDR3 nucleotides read TGTGCCAGCAGCTTAGTTTGGACAGGGGCCTCAAATACCGGGGAGCTGTTTTTT. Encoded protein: CASSLVWTGASNTGELFF.